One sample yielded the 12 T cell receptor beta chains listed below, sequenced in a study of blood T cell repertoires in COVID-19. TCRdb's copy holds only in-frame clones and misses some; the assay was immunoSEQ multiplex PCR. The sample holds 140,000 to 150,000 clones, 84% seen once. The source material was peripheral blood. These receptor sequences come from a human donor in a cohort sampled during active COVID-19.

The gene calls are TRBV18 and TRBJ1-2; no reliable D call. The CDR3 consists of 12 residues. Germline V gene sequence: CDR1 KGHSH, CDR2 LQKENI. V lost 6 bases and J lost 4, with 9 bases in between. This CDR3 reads CASSLSGYGYTF. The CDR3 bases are TGTGCCAGCTCCCTGAGTGGCTATGGCTACACCTTC.

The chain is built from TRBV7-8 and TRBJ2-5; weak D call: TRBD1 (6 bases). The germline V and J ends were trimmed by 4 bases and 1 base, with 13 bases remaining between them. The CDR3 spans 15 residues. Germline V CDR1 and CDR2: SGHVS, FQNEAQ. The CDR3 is CASSSGTFLQETQYF. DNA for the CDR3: TGTGCCAGCAGCTCCGGGACATTTCTCCAAGAGACCCAGTACTTC.

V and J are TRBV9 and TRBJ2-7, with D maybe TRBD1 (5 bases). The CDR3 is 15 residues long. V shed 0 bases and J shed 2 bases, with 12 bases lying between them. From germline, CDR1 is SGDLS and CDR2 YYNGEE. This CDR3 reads CASSVEGVNAYEQYF. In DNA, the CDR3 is TGTGCCAGCAGCGTAGAAGGGGTGAATGCCTACGAGCAGTACTTC.

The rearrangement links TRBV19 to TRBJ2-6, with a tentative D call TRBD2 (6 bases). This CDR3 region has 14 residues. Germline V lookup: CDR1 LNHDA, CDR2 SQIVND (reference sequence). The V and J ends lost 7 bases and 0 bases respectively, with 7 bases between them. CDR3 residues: CASTRGSGANVLTF. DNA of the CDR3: TGTGCCAGTACGCGGGGCTCTGGGGCCAACGTCCTGACTTTC.

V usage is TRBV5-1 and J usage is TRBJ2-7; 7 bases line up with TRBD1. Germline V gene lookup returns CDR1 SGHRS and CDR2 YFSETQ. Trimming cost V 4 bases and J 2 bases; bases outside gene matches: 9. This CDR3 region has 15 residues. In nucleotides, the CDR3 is TGCGCCAGCAGCGGACTGACAGGGTTTACCTACGAGCAGTACTTC. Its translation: CASSGLTGFTYEQYF.

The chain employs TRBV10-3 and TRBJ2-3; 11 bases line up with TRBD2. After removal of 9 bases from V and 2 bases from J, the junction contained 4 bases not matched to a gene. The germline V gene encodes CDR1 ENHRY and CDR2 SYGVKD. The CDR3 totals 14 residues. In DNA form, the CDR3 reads TGTGCCATGGGACTAGCGGACCCCACAGATACGCAGTATTTT. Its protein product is CAMGLADPTDTQYF.

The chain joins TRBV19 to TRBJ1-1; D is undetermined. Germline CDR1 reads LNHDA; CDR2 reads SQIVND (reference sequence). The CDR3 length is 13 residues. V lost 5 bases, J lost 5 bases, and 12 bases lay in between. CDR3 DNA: TGTGCCAGTAGTTCCGGTCGTCGAACTGAAGCTTTCTTT. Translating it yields CASSSGRRTEAFF. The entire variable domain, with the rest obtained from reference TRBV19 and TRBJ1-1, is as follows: DGGITQSPKYLFRKEGQNVTLSCEQNLNHDAMYWYRQDPGQGLRLIYYSQIVNDFQKGDIAEGYSVSREKKESFPLTVTSAQKNPTAFYLCASSSGRRTEAFFGQGTRLTVV.

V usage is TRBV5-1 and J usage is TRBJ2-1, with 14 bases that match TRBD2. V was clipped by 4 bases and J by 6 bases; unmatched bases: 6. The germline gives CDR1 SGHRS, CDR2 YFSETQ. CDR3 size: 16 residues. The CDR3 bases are TGCGCCAGCAGCCCCGGACTAGCGGGGGGACTCAATGAGCAGTTCTTC. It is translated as CASSPGLAGGLNEQFF.

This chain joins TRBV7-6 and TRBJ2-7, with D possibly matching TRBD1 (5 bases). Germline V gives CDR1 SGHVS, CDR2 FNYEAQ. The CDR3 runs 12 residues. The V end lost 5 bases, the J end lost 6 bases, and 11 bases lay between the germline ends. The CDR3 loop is CASSPQGSEQYF. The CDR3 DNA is TGTGCCAGCAGCCCTCAGGGTAGCGAGCAGTACTTC.

CDR3 nucleotide sequence: TGTGCCAGCAGTTTAGAGGGCTTTGGCGGCACAGATACGCAGTATTTT. Encoded protein: CASSLEGFGGTDTQYF. V is TRBV27 and J is TRBJ2-3, with a possible D match to TRBD2 (5 bases). CDR1 MNHEY and CDR2 SMNVEV come from the germline V gene (reference sequence). V was shortened by 2 bases and J by 1 base, with 13 bases between the two germline ends. The CDR3 is 16 amino acids.

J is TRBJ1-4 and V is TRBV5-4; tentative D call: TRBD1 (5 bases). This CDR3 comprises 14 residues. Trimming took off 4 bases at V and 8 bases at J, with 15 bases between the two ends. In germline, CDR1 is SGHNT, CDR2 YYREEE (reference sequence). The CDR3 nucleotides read TGTGCCAGCAGCGCCGGGACTCCCAGGGAAAAACTGTTTTTT. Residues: CASSAGTPREKLFF. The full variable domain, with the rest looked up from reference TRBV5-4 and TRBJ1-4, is ETGVTQSPTHLIKTRGQQVTLRCSSQSGHNTVSWYQQALGQGPQFIFQYYREEENGRGNFPPRFSGLQFPNYSSELNVNALELDDSALYLCASSAGTPREKLFFGSGTQLSVL.

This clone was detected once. The CDR3 sequence: CASSLAWTGDGYTF. In DNA, the CDR3 is TGTGCCAGCAGCTTAGCCTGGACAGGGGATGGCTACACCTTC. J is TRBJ1-2 and V is TRBV7-8; 9 positions match TRBD1. The CDR3 loop spans 14 amino acids. V dropped 0 bases and J dropped 6; count of bases not matched to a gene: 2. Germline V lookup: CDR1 SGHVS, CDR2 FQNEAQ.